The 14 T cell receptor beta chains given below trace back to one sample, sequenced in a study of CD8 T cells in ankylosing spondylitis. In TCRdb, the 5' RACE reads were re-called with MiXCR into one record per CDR3 protein. The table has over 600,000 distinct CDR3 sequences, about 20% seen once; the top ten hold 19%. Their antigens remain unidentified. Study results and caveats: A TCR beta motif of roughly 8 highly homologous variants appeared characteristic of ankylosing spondylitis blood.

The specimen was blood, either unsorted or a sorted T cell fraction (not recorded which). The origin of the receptors is a male donor with ankylosing spondylitis.

In this sample, this clonotype turned up a few times. V usage is TRBV20-1 and J usage is TRBJ1-1; no reliable D call. The CDR3 is made up of 16 amino acids. V gave up 6 bases and J gave up 0 bases, with 20 bases separating them. CDR1 and CDR2 (germline): DFQATT, SNEGSKA (reference sequence). The CDR3 sequence is CSALSAERIMNTEAFF. CDR3 nucleotides: TGCAGTGCCCTATCGGCGGAAAGAATCATGAACACTGAAGCTTTCTTT.

V is TRBV2 and J is TRBJ2-2; perhaps D is TRBD1 or TRBD2 (5 bases each). CDR1 and CDR2 (germline): SNHLY, FYNNEI. The CDR3 is 13 amino acids. Trimming removed 4 bases from V and 5 bases from J, with 8 bases in between. In nucleotides, the CDR3 is TGTGCCAGCAGTGGGGACCGTACCGGGGAGCTGTTTTTT. Translated, it gives CASSGDRTGELFF.

The chain carries TRBV4-1 and TRBJ2-7; 9 bases align to TRBD2. The CDR3 consists of 18 residues. The V segment lost 4 bases and the J segment 1 base; nucleotides outside the gene matches: 14. CDR1 is MGHRA and CDR2 is YSYEKL in the germline V gene. The CDR3 DNA follows: TGCGCCAGCAGCCGGAAGGGAGGACTAGCGAGTGAATCCTACGAGCAGTACTTC. Its translation is CASSRKGGLASESYEQYF.

The chain combines TRBV12-3 or TRBV12-4 with TRBJ1-2; D uncertain. V gave up 6 bases and J gave up 8 bases, with 16 bases separating them. The CDR3 has 13 residues. CDR3 sequence (DNA): TGTGCCAGCAGCCAACGCCGGACGCGAGGCTACACCTTC. It codes for CASSQRRTRGYTF.

The genes are TRBV5-1 and TRBJ2-1, with 11 nucleotides matching TRBD2. Germline-derived CDR1 and CDR2 are SGHRS and YFSETQ. The CDR3 covers 16 residues. V lost 0 bases and J lost 7; bases outside the gene matches: 6. The CDR3 DNA follows: TGCGCCAGCAGCTTGGGGGCTAGCGGGGGGAAGAATGAGCAGTTCTTC. Translating it yields CASSLGASGGKNEQFF.

The rearrangement links TRBV20-1 to TRBJ1-1, with 9 bases fitting TRBD1. From germline, CDR1 is DFQATT and CDR2 SNEGSKA (reference sequence). After removal of 6 bases from V and 6 bases from J, the junction contained 11 bases not matched to a gene. This CDR3 has 14 amino acids. This chain's CDR3 is CSATGGASRPEAFF. CDR3 nucleotide sequence: TGCAGTGCCACAGGGGGCGCCAGTAGGCCTGAAGCTTTCTTT.

The chain is built from TRBV25-1 and TRBJ2-3; no reliable D call. The CDR3 is 13 amino acids. The germline gives CDR1 MGHDK, CDR2 SYGVNS. V shed 4 bases and J shed 4 bases, with 9 bases lying between them. The CDR3 region has the DNA TGTGCCAGCAGTGCGCTAGGCCCAGATACGCAGTATTTT. Protein product: CASSALGPDTQYF.

With respect to this clonotype: A read error may account for a junction end that differs from germline. The chain joins TRBV20-1 to TRBJ1-1, with 10 bases lining up with TRBD1. Germline V gene lookup returns CDR1 DFQATT and CDR2 SNEGSKA (reference sequence). This CDR3 spans 15 amino acids. The CDR3 region is CSAVRPGQGNPEAFF. CDR3 coding DNA: TGCAGTGCAGTCCGCCCGGGACAGGGGAACCCTGAAGCTTTCTTT.

This clonotype was recorded once. The gene calls are TRBV19 and TRBJ1-5, with D unclear. Trimming pared 2 bases from V and 0 bases from J, leaving 8 bases between. The length of the CDR3 is 15 residues. Germline loops: CDR1 LNHDA, CDR2 SQIVND (reference sequence). CDR3 bases: TGTGCCAGTAGTATAAGCAGGCCTAGCAATCAGCCCCAGCATTTT. As protein: CASSISRPSNQPQHF.

This clonotype was counted ten times or more. The chain combines TRBV20-1 with TRBJ2-3, with 7 bases aligning to TRBD2. The trim removed 5 bases at V and 5 bases at J, leaving 13 bases unmatched. This CDR3 region has 15 residues. CDR1 DFQATT and CDR2 SNEGSKA come from the germline V gene (reference sequence). CDR3 coding DNA: TGCAGTGCTGGGGTCGGGAGGCCGGGTGAAGATACGCAGTATTTT. Residues: CSAGVGRPGEDTQYF.

This clonotype was detected only a few times. The rearrangement uses TRBV12-3 or TRBV12-4 and TRBJ1-1; weak D call: TRBD1 (6 bases). Trimming shortened V by 2 bases and J by 3 bases, and 13 bases separated the two germline ends. The CDR3 has 15 amino acids. The CDR3 is CASSLRGTRDTEAFF. The CDR3 DNA sequence: TGTGCCAGCAGTTTAAGGGGGACCCGGGACACTGAAGCTTTCTTT.

V gene TRBV13 combines with J gene TRBJ2-1, with TRBD2 matching over 11 bases. V shed 4 bases, J shed 6 bases, and the junction held 14 bases outside the gene matches. Germline V gene sequence: CDR1 PRHDT, CDR2 FYEKMQ (reference sequence). This CDR3 contains 18 residues. The CDR3 region is CASSSPTSGSRPRNEQFF. CDR3 DNA sequence: TGTGCCAGCAGCTCACCAACTAGCGGGAGTAGGCCCCGCAATGAGCAGTTCTTC.

This clonotype appeared a few times. The chain has TRBV6-2 or TRBV6-3 and TRBJ2-1, with D possibly being TRBD1 (6 bases). Germline values: CDR1 MNHEY, CDR2 SVGEGT. Trimming left V 0 bases short and J 6 bases short, with 9 bases between. CDR3 size: 14 residues. The CDR3 spells CASSYSSRGNEQFF. Here the CDR3 DNA reads TGTGCCAGCAGTTACTCGAGCAGGGGCAATGAGCAGTTCTTC.

This clonotype was seen a few times. The V call is TRBV15, the J call TRBJ1-5; the D gene is possibly TRBD1 (5 bases). This CDR3 is built from 16 residues. V gave up 0 bases and J gave up 6 bases, with 15 bases separating them. Germline CDR1 reads LNHNV; CDR2 reads YYDKDF (reference sequence). Written as DNA, the CDR3 is TGTGCCACCAGCAGAGAAAGTGTAGGGGTGAGTCAGCCCCAGCATTTT. This translates into CATSRESVGVSQPQHF.